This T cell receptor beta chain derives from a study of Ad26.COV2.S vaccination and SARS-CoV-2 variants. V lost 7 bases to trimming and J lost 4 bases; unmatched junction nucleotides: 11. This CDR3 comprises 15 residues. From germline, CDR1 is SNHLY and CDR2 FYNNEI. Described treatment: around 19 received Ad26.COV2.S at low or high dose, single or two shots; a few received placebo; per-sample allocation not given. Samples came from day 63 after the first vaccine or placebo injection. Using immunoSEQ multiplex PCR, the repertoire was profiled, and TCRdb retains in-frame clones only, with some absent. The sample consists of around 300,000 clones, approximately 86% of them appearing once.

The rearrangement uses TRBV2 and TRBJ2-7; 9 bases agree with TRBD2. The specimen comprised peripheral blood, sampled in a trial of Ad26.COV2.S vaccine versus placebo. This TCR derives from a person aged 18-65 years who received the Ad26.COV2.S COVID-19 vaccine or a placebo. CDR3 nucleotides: TGTGCCAGCACCAGGGGTGCGGGAGGGTCTTACGAGCAGTACTTC. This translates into CASTRGAGGSYEQYF.